Reported below is one T cell receptor beta chain. No antigen is known for it. Expressed TCRB transcripts were sequenced because the isolated RNA had all been reverse transcribed beforehand. Sequencing was performed with immunoSEQ multiplex PCR; in TCRdb, only in-frame clones are kept and a portion is missing. Seen here are a few hundred thousand clones, over 11% observed once, and the top ten hold 0.017%. The sample is drawn from a study of beta chain features in type 1 diabetes. Broader study findings: Across all four CD4+ subsets, people with type 1 diabetes showed modestly shorter TCRB CDR3s. Cells expressing TCR highly could be over-represented by cDNA sequencing.

The CDR3 length is 15 residues. V lost 5 bases and J lost 7; bases outside the gene matches: 7. Germline assignment: CDR1 SEHNR and CDR2 FQNEAQ (reference sequence). The chain has TRBV7-9 and TRBJ2-1; 11 nucleotides match TRBD2. The TCR comes from a man in his thirties or forties with type 1 diabetes. The sequenced sample consisted of naive CD4+ T cells from blood. CDR3 sequence (DNA): TGTGCCAGCAGCCCTACTAGCGGGAGTAGTAATGAGCAGTTCTTC. It yields the protein CASSPTSGSSNEQFF. Together with reference TRBV7-9 and TRBJ2-1, the CDR3 gives the full variable domain: DTGVSQNPRHKITKRGQNVTFRCDPISEHNRLYWYRQTLGQGPEFLTYFQNEAQLEKSRLLSDRFSAERPKGSFSTLEIQRTEQGDSAMYLCASSPTSGSSNEQFFGPGTRLTVL.